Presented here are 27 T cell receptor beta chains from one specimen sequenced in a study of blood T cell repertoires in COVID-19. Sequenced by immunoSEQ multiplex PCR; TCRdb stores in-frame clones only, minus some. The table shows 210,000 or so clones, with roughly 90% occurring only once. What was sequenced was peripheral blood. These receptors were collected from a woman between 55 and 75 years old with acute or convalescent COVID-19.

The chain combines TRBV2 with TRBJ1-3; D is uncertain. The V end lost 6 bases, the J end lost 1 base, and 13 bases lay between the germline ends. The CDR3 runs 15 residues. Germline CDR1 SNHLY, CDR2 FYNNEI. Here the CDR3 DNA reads TGTGCCAGCAGGGCGGAACTCGTTTCTGGAAACACCATATATTTT. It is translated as CASRAELVSGNTIYF.

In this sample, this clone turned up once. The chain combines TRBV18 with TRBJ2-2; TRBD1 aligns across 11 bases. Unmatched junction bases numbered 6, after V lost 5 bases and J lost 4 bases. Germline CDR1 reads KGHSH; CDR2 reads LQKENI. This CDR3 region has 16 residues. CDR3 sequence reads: CASSGQGAGSTGELFF. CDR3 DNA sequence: TGTGCCAGCTCAGGACAGGGGGCTGGGAGCACCGGGGAGCTGTTTTTT.

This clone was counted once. As DNA, the CDR3 is TGTGCCAGCAGCTCCGCAAACAGCTTTTCTACGGTCGAGCAGTACTTC. Protein product: CASSSANSFSTVEQYF. The V call is TRBV11-2, the J call TRBJ2-7; D ambiguous. Trimming removed 4 bases from V and 6 bases from J, with 22 bases in between. This CDR3 is built from 16 residues. In germline, CDR1 is SGHAT, CDR2 FQNNGV.

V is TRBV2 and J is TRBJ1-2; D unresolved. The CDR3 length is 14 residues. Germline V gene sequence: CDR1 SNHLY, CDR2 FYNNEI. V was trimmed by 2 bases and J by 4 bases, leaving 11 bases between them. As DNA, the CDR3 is TGTGCCAGCAGTGAATCTGCTGCGTTCTATGGCTACACCTTC. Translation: CASSESAAFYGYTF. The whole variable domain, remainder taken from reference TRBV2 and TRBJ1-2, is EPEVTQTPSHQVTQMGQEVILRCVPISNHLYFYWYRQILGQKVEFLVSFYNNEISEKSEIFDDQFSVERPDGSNFTLKIRSTKLEDSAMYFCASSESAAFYGYTFGSGTRLTVV.

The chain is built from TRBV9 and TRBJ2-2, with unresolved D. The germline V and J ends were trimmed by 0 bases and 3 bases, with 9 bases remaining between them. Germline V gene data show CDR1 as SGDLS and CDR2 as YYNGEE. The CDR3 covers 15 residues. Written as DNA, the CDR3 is TGTGCCAGCAGCGTAGAATCTTCCCACACCGGGGAGCTGTTTTTT. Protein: CASSVESSHTGELFF.

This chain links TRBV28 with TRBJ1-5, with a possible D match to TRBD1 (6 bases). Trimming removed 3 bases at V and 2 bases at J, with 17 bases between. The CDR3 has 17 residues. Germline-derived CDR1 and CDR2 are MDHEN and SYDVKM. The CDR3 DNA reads TGTGCCAGCAGTTTGGGCAGGGGACCTATCGGCAATCAGCCCCAGCATTTT. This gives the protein CASSLGRGPIGNQPQHF. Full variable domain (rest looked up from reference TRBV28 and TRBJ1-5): DVKVTQSSRYLVKRTGEKVFLECVQDMDHENMFWYRQDPGLGLRLIYFSYDVKMKEKGDIPEGYSVSREKKERFSLILESASTNQTSMYLCASSLGRGPIGNQPQHFGDGTRLSIL.

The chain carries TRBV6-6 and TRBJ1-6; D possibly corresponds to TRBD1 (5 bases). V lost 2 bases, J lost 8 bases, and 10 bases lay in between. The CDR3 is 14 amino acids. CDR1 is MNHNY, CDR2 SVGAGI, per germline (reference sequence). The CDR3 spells CASSYGRGDSPLHF. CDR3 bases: TGTGCCAGCAGTTACGGGCGGGGCGATTCACCCCTCCACTTT.

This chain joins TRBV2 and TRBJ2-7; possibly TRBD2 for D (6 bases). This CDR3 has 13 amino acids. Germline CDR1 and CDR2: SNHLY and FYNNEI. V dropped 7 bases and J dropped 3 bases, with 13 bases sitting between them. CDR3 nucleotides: TGTGCCAGCAAAGTGACTAGGGGCTACGAGCAGTACTTC. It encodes CASKVTRGYEQYF.

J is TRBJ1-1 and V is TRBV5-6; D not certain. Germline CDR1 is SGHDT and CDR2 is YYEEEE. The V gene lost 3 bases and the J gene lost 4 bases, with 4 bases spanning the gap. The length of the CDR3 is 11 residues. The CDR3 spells CASSSRTEAFF. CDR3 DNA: TGTGCCAGCAGCTCCCGCACTGAAGCTTTCTTT.

The CDR3 loop is CASSFSGYTDTQYF. CDR3 nucleotides: TGCGCCAGCAGCTTTAGCGGTTACACAGATACGCAGTATTTT. This rearrangement joins TRBV5-1 to TRBJ2-3, with a weak D call TRBD2 (6 bases). V was cut by 2 bases and J by 2 bases, with 9 bases left in between. CDR1 is SGHRS, CDR2 YFSETQ, per germline. The CDR3 consists of 14 residues.

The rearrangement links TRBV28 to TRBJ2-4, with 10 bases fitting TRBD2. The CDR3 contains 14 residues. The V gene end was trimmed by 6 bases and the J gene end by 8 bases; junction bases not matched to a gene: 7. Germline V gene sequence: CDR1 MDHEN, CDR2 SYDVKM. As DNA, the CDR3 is TGTGCCAGCAGGCCCACTAGCGGGACGGACATTCAGTACTTC. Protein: CASRPTSGTDIQYF. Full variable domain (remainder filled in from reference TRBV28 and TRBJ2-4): DVKVTQSSRYLVKRTGEKVFLECVQDMDHENMFWYRQDPGLGLRLIYFSYDVKMKEKGDIPEGYSVSREKKERFSLILESASTNQTSMYLCASRPTSGTDIQYFGAGTRLSVL.

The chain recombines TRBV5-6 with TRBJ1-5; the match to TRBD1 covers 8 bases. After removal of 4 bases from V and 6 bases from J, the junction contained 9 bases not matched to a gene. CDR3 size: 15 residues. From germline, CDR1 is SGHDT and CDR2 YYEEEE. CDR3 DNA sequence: TGTGCCAGCAGCCTTGACAGGGGAAGGGGTCAGCCCCAGCATTTT. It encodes CASSLDRGRGQPQHF.

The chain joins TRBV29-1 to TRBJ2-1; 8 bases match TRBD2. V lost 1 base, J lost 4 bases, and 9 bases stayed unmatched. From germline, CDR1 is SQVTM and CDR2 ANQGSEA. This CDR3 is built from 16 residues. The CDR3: CSVEGLGREGYNEQFF. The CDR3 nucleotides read TGCAGCGTTGAAGGCCTAGGCCGGGAGGGTTACAATGAGCAGTTCTTC.

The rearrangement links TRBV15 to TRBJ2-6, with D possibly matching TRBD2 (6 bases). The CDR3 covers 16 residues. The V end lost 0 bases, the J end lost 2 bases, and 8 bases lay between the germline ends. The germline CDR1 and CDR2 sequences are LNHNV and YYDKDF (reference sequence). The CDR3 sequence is CATSREGGPGANVLTF. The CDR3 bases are TGTGCCACCAGCAGAGAGGGGGGTCCTGGGGCCAACGTCCTGACTTTC.

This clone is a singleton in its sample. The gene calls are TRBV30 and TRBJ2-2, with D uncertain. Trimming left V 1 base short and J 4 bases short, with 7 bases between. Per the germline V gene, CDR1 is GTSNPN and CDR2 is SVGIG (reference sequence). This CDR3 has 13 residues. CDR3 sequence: CAWSGSLTGELFF. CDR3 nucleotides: TGTGCCTGGAGTGGGAGCCTCACCGGGGAGCTGTTTTTT.

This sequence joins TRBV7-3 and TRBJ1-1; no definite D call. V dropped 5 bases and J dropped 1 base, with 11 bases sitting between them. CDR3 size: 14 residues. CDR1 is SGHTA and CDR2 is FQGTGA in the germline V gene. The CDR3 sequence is CASSIQKPNTEAFF. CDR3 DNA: TGTGCCAGCAGCATACAGAAACCGAACACTGAAGCTTTCTTT.

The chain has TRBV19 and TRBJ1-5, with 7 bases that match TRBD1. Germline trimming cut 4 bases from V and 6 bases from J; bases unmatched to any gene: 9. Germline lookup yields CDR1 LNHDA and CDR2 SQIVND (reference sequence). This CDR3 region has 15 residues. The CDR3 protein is CASSTMTGWGQPQHF. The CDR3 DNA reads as TGTGCCAGTAGTACTATGACAGGGTGGGGTCAGCCCCAGCATTTT.

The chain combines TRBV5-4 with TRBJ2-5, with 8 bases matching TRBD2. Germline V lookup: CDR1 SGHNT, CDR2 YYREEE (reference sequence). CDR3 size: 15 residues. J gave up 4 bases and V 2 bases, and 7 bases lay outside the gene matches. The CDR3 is CASSFGGGPVETQYF. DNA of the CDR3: TGTGCCAGCAGCTTCGGGGGGGGGCCGGTAGAGACCCAGTACTTC.

For the CDR3, the DNA is TGTGCCATCAAAGAGGGGGCTAGTAACACCGGGGAGCTGTTTTTT. It codes for CAIKEGASNTGELFF. V is TRBV10-3 and J is TRBJ2-2; the match to TRBD1 covers 7 bases. J gave up 2 bases and V 7 bases, and 7 bases lay outside the gene matches. CDR3 length equals 15 residues. Germline V gene sequence: CDR1 ENHRY, CDR2 SYGVKD.

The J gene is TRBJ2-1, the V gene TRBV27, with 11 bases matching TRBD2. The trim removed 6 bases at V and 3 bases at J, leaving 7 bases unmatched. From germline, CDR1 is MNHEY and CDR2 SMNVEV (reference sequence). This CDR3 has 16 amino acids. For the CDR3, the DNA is TGTGCCAGCAGACTTGGGACTAGCGGAGACTACAATGAGCAGTTCTTC. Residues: CASRLGTSGDYNEQFF.

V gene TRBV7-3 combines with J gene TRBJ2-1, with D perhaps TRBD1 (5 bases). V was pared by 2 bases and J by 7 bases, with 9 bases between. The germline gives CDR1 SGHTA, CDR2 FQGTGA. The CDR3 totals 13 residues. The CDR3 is CASSLGHLNEQFF. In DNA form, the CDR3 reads TGTGCCAGCAGCTTAGGACATTTGAATGAGCAGTTCTTC. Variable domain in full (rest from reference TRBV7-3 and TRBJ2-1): GAGVSQTPSNKVTEKGKYVELRCDPISGHTALYWYRQSLGQGPEFLIYFQGTGAADDSGLPNDRFFAVRPEGSVSTLKIQRTERGDSAVYLCASSLGHLNEQFFGPGTRLTVL.

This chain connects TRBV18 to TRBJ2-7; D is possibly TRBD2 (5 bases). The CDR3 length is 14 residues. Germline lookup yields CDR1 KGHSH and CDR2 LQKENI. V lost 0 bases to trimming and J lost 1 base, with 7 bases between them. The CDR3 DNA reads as TGTGCCAGCTCACCACCGCTAGCTTCCTACGAGCAGTACTTC. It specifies CASSPPLASYEQYF.

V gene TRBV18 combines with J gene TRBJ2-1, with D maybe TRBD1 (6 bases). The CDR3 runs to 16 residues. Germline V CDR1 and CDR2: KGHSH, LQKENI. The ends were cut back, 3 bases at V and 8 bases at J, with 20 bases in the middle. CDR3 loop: CASSPVGTGRGYEQFF. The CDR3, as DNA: TGTGCCAGCTCACCCGTCGGTACAGGGCGAGGGTATGAGCAGTTCTTC.

The CDR3 loop reads CASSKKFGRTSGRAPDTQYF. DNA of the CDR3: TGTGCCAGCAGCAAAAAATTTGGACGGACTAGCGGGAGGGCCCCAGATACGCAGTATTTT. This chain connects TRBV21-1 to TRBJ2-3; the D call of TRBD2 is as the table states it, not checked on the DNA. TRBV21-1 is described as a pseudogene. The CDR3 totals 20 residues.

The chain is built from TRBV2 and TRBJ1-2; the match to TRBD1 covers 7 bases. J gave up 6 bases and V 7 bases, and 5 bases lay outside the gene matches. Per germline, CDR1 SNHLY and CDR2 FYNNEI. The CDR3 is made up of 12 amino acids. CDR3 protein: CASTPTGNGYTF. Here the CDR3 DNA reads TGTGCCAGCACCCCGACAGGGAATGGCTACACCTTC.

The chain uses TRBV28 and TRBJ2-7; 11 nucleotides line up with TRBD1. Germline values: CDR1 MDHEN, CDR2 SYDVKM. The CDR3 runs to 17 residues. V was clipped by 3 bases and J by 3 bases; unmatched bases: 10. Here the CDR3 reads CASSLGTGGKFIYEQYF. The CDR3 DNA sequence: TGTGCCAGCAGTTTGGGGACAGGGGGTAAATTCATCTACGAGCAGTACTTC.

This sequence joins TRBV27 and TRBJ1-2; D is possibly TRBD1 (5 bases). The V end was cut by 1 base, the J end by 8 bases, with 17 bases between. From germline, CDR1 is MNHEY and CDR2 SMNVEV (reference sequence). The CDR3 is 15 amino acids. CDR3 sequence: CASSLFGQGSGGYTF. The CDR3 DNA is TGTGCCAGCAGTTTATTCGGGCAGGGATCCGGCGGCTACACCTTC.